A single sample gave rise to the 24 T cell receptor beta chains below, sequenced in a study of CD8 T cells in Susac syndrome (dated by TCRdb to the late 2010s). Preparation of the library involved the immunoSEQ multiplex PCR assay. RNA was extracted using the RNeasy kit, and roughly 0.5 to 1 microgram was reverse transcribed with random hexamers. The public reads were run again by TCRdb, first through fastp at Q25 and then through MiXCR, and only productive beta chains were kept. One record per CDR3 amino acid sequence lists the most common genes and DNA. In all, the sample holds about 170,000 distinct CDR3 sequences, and 90% to 97% of those were seen once. Of the sample, roughly 0.12% falls within the top ten clones. Sequencing used CD4+ T cells from PBMCs. The origin of the receptors is a human donor with Susac syndrome.

This chain connects TRBV5-1 to TRBJ1-5; no clear D gene. CDR1 is SGHRS and CDR2 is YFSETQ in the germline V gene. The CDR3 is 14 residues long. V was pared by 4 bases and J by 5 bases, with 13 bases between. CDR3 DNA: TGCGCCAGCAGCCTGTCTCCAGGCGATCAGCCCCAGCATTTT. As protein: CASSLSPGDQPQHF.

The chain couples TRBV30 to TRBJ2-7; D not resolved. The CDR3 has 13 amino acids. CDR1 is GTSNPN, CDR2 SVGIG, per germline (reference sequence). Trimming removed 0 bases from V and 5 bases from J, with 11 bases in between. The CDR3 DNA is TGTGCCTGGAGTGTATACGGATTCCACGAGCAGTACTTC. This gives the protein CAWSVYGFHEQYF. The full variable domain, its missing parts supplied by reference TRBV30 and TRBJ2-7, is SQTIHQWPATLVQPVGSPLSLECTVEGTSNPNLYWYRQAAGRGLQLLFYSVGIGQISSEVPQNLSASRPQDRQFILSSKKLLLSDSGFYLCAWSVYGFHEQYFGPGTRLTVT.

In this sample, this clonotype turned up a few times. The J gene is TRBJ2-2, the V gene TRBV25-1; D uncertain. CDR3 length: 13 amino acids. Germline V lookup: CDR1 MGHDK, CDR2 SYGVNS. With 4 bases removed from V and 4 bases from J, the gap between germline ends came to 7 bases. The CDR3 spells CASSVRITGELFF. As DNA, the CDR3 is TGTGCCAGCAGTGTACGAATCACCGGGGAGCTGTTTTTT.

This clonotype came up a few times. The chain couples TRBV5-6 to TRBJ1-2; D remains ambiguous. CDR3 length equals 13 residues. Germline V gene lookup returns CDR1 SGHDT and CDR2 YYEEEE. The germline V and J ends were trimmed by 1 base and 2 bases, with 6 bases remaining between them. CDR3 in DNA: TGTGCCAGCAGCTTGCGGGAGAACTATGGCTACACCTTC. This gives the protein CASSLRENYGYTF.

The chain is built from TRBV12-3 or TRBV12-4 and TRBJ2-5, with D perhaps matching TRBD1 or TRBD2 (5 bases each). The CDR3 totals 13 residues. V gave up 7 bases and J gave up 5 bases, with 14 bases separating them. The CDR3 coding sequence is TGTGCCAGCACCTGGGACCTTCGGGAGACCCAGTACTTC. This gives the protein CASTWDLRETQYF.

The CDR3: CSAEGQGIGIVNIQYF. The CDR3 coding sequence is TGCAGTGCCGAGGGGCAGGGTATTGGAATAGTGAACATTCAGTACTTC. The chain links TRBV20-1 to TRBJ2-4; the D call may be TRBD1 or TRBD2 (5 bases each). The CDR3 is made up of 16 amino acids. Per the germline V gene, CDR1 is DFQATT and CDR2 is SNEGSKA (reference sequence). V was pared by 6 bases and J by 7 bases, with 25 bases between.

This rearrangement joins TRBV29-1 to TRBJ2-3; the D gene is possibly TRBD1 (5 bases). This CDR3 region has 12 residues. Per germline, CDR1 SQVTM and CDR2 ANQGSEA. Trimming left V 2 bases short and J 4 bases short, with 7 bases between. Here the CDR3 reads CSVEWGPDTQYF. The CDR3 region has the DNA TGCAGCGTTGAATGGGGCCCAGATACGCAGTATTTT.

The V and J genes are TRBV7-2 and TRBJ1-4, with 7 bases identical to TRBD1. Trimming removed 0 bases from V and 10 bases from J; junction bases left unmatched: 8. This CDR3 is built from 15 residues. The germline V gene has CDR1 SGHTA and CDR2 FQGNSA. Here the CDR3 DNA reads TGTGCCAGCAGCTTAGCGGGACAGACTGCAGCAAAACTGTTTTTT. This gives the protein CASSLAGQTAAKLFF.

J is TRBJ2-7 and V is TRBV4-3, with D perhaps matching TRBD2 (5 bases). V lost 4 bases and J lost 8, with 15 bases in between. CDR1 is LGHNA and CDR2 is YSLEER in the germline V gene. The CDR3 runs to 13 residues. The CDR3: CASSPQPEAQQYF. Here the CDR3 DNA reads TGCGCCAGCAGCCCCCAACCGGAGGCACAGCAGTACTTC.

The chain combines TRBV20-1 with TRBJ2-1, with 14 bases fitting TRBD2. The junction had 6 bases not matched to a gene; V was cut back by 4 bases and J by 7 bases. CDR1 DFQATT and CDR2 SNEGSKA come from the germline V gene (reference sequence). The CDR3 has 15 residues. The CDR3 is CSATGTSGRGNEQFF. In DNA form, the CDR3 reads TGCAGTGCTACAGGGACTAGCGGGAGAGGGAATGAGCAGTTCTTC.

V usage is TRBV20-1 and J usage is TRBJ2-6; 7 bases are a match to TRBD1. The length of the CDR3 is 15 residues. The germline CDR1 and CDR2 sequences are DFQATT and SNEGSKA (reference sequence). J lost 2 bases, V lost 2 bases, and 3 bases had no gene match. As DNA, the CDR3 is TGCAGTGCTAGACGCGACAGGGCTGGGGCCAACGTCCTGACTTTC. It is translated as CSARRDRAGANVLTF.

The chain has TRBV28 and TRBJ2-7, with TRBD1 as a possible D gene (5 bases). Trimming removed 7 bases at V and 0 bases at J, with 10 bases between. From germline, CDR1 is MDHEN and CDR2 SYDVKM. The CDR3 extends over 13 amino acids. The CDR3 DNA reads as TGTGCCAGCACAGGGTTTCGCTCCTACGAGCAGTACTTC. This gives the protein CASTGFRSYEQYF.

This chain links TRBV6-5 with TRBJ1-6; D not certain. V lost 0 bases and J lost 0, with 9 bases in between. The length of the CDR3 is 17 residues. The germline V gene has CDR1 MNHEY and CDR2 SVGAGI. CDR3 loop: CASSYSHEDSYNSPLHF. The DNA for the CDR3 is TGTGCCAGCAGTTACTCTCATGAGGACTCCTATAATTCACCCCTCCACTTT.

This clonotype was recorded a few times. The chain has TRBV12-3 or TRBV12-4 and TRBJ2-3; D unclear. The V and J ends lost 0 bases and 2 bases respectively, with 6 bases between them. The CDR3 sequence is 14 residues long. In DNA form, the CDR3 reads TGTGCCAGCAGTTTAGCGGGTCCCACAGATACGCAGTATTTT. Translating it yields CASSLAGPTDTQYF.

This chain links TRBV27 with TRBJ1-6, with D hard to call. Trimming pared 5 bases from V and 7 bases from J, leaving 9 bases between. The CDR3 has 13 amino acids. Germline loops: CDR1 MNHEY, CDR2 SMNVEV (reference sequence). The CDR3 protein is CASSLPTNSPLHF. The CDR3, as DNA: TGTGCCAGCAGTCTCCCGACCAATTCACCCCTCCACTTT.

The chain uses TRBV14 and TRBJ1-5; D remains ambiguous. The ends were cut back, 1 base at V and 9 bases at J, with 10 bases in the middle. The CDR3 extends over 13 amino acids. Germline V gene lookup returns CDR1 SGHDN and CDR2 FVKESK. This CDR3 is CASSQVPEAPQHF. As DNA, the CDR3 is TGTGCCAGCAGCCAAGTTCCCGAGGCGCCCCAGCATTTT. The whole variable domain, remainder taken from reference TRBV14 and TRBJ1-5, is EAGVTQFPSHSVIEKGQTVTLRCDPISGHDNLYWYRRVMGKEIKFLLHFVKESKQDESGMPNNRFLAERTGGTYSTLKVQPAELEDSGVYFCASSQVPEAPQHFGDGTRLSIL.

The rearrangement links TRBV3-1 to TRBJ1-2; TRBD1 might be the D (5 bases). The V end lost 1 base, the J end lost 2 bases, and 11 bases lay between the germline ends. Germline V gene lookup returns CDR1 LGHDT and CDR2 YNNKEL (reference sequence). The CDR3 extends over 15 amino acids. The chain's CDR3 is CASSQAGQTNYGYTF. The CDR3 DNA is TGTGCCAGCAGCCAAGCAGGGCAGACGAACTATGGCTACACCTTC.

This clonotype was counted a single time. This sequence joins TRBV5-1 and TRBJ1-2; weak D call: TRBD1 (5 bases). V shed 4 bases and J shed 3 bases, with 10 bases lying between them. Germline CDR1 and CDR2: SGHRS and YFSETQ. The CDR3 is made up of 13 amino acids. CDR3 loop: CASSRGRDYGYTF. For the CDR3, the DNA is TGCGCCAGCAGCCGGGGACGGGACTATGGCTACACCTTC.

The rearrangement uses TRBV5-1 and TRBJ2-7; no clear D. Germline CDR1 is SGHRS and CDR2 is YFSETQ. This CDR3 spans 14 amino acids. Trimming left V 0 bases short and J 1 base short, with 8 bases between. CDR3 protein: CASSLALGSYEQYF. CDR3 coding DNA: TGCGCCAGCAGCTTGGCCTTGGGATCCTACGAGCAGTACTTC.

The rearrangement uses TRBV6-5 and TRBJ1-2; D remains unclear. This CDR3 is built from 14 residues. The V gene lost 3 bases and the J gene lost 7 bases, with 15 bases spanning the gap. Germline V CDR1 and CDR2: MNHEY, SVGAGI. CDR3 coding DNA: TGTGCCAGCAGTTATAACCCCACCTCGGGTGGCTACACCTTC. Amino acids: CASSYNPTSGGYTF.

V is TRBV30 and J is TRBJ1-2, with D perhaps TRBD1 (6 bases). CDR1 and CDR2 (germline): GTSNPN, SVGIG (reference sequence). Trimming removed 7 bases at V and 4 bases at J, with 13 bases between. The length of the CDR3 is 12 residues. DNA for the CDR3: TGTGCCTTCGCCGGGACAAGCTATGGCTACACCTTC. This gives the protein CAFAGTSYGYTF. Together with reference TRBV30 and TRBJ1-2, the CDR3 gives the full variable domain: SQTIHQWPATLVQPVGSPLSLECTVEGTSNPNLYWYRQAAGRGLQLLFYSVGIGQISSEVPQNLSASRPQDRQFILSSKKLLLSDSGFYLCAFAGTSYGYTFGSGTRLTVV.

The gene calls are TRBV19 and TRBJ1-2, with 10 positions matching TRBD1. CDR1 is LNHDA and CDR2 is SQIVND in the germline V gene (reference sequence). V dropped 5 bases and J dropped 5; count of bases not matched to a gene: 5. This CDR3 is built from 14 residues. The CDR3 DNA sequence: TGTGCCAGTAGTCCGACAGGGGGCAGTTATGGCTACACCTTC. The encoded protein is CASSPTGGSYGYTF.

The chain combines TRBV2 with TRBJ1-1, with no clear D. Germline assignment: CDR1 SNHLY and CDR2 FYNNEI. With 4 bases removed from V and 1 base from J, the gap between germline ends came to 10 bases. The CDR3 sequence is 14 residues long. CDR3 nucleotides: TGTGCCAGCAGTGTTACCTCTTCGAACACTGAAGCTTTCTTT. It encodes CASSVTSSNTEAFF.

The rearrangement joins TRBV7-8 to TRBJ2-6; D is ambiguous. CDR3 length: 16 residues. CDR1 and CDR2 (germline): SGHVS, FQNEAQ. Trimming left V 5 bases short and J 0 bases short, with 11 bases between. CDR3 sequence (DNA): TGTGCCAGCAGCCGCCGACGGACCTCTGGGGCCAACGTCCTGACTTTC. This sequence encodes CASSRRRTSGANVLTF.